These T cell receptor beta chains were read from a single sample in a study of blood T cell repertoires in COVID-19. This table comes from immunoSEQ multiplex PCR, and its TCRdb copy is limited to in-frame clones, with some not included. Of some 500,000 clones in the sample, 85% to 90% were seen once. The material sequenced was PBMCs or T cells enriched from blood (not recorded which). The receptor source for this set is a woman in her 40s who had recovered from COVID-19. CDR3s include the opening cysteine and the closing phenylalanine or tryptophan.

v_call cdr3_aa
TRBV5-1 CASSLGGQANQPQHF
TRBV6-2/TRBV6-3 CASSYSPKGGRAFGQYF
TRBV11-2 CASSLSVTVNTEAFF
TRBV5-1 CASSLLLSGGQETQYF
TRBV7-9 CASSFGGMNTEAFF
TRBV2 CASRATSGRTEEQYF
TRBV13 CASSLGGHQETQYF
TRBV19 CASSIFRDTTPNEQFF
TRBV4-3 CASSQEDRTEAFF
TRBV5-6 CASSWGREYGYTF
TRBV5-1 CASSPNTGGDQPQHF
TRBV6-5 CASRGTGVREKLFF
TRBV28 CASVTGGSGEKLFF
TRBV19 CASSIPQGRIGYTF
TRBV11-1 CASSPDRANYGYTF
TRBV7-6 CASSSMGDRAGETQYF
TRBV5-4 CASSFDRGNTEAFF
TRBV4-3 CASSQDQTLDQPQHF
TRBV4-1 CASSHLSGADSSYEQYF
TRBV30 CAWSHSTGANVLTF
TRBV19 CASSGVPSNEKLFF
TRBV19 CASSTPGQVRYGYTF
TRBV10-1 CASSEGGQPQHF
TRBV4-2 CASSLIQGGGNTIYF
TRBV4-1 CASSQEGGQGFRPQHF
TRBV4-1 CASSSQNGQKNSPLHF
TRBV7-2 CASSLGLAEYNEQFF
TRBV6-2/TRBV6-3 CASSLTGPNYEQYF
TRBV4-1 CASSEAGGVLYEQYF
TRBV7-9 CASSYLAGGYTGELFF
TRBV25-1 CASSLGSGYNEKLFF
TRBV4-3 CASSQDGQADTQYF
TRBV11-3 CASSLGRGLAGVHSYNEQFF
TRBV7-2 CASMTGGNLETQYF
TRBV6-2/TRBV6-3 CASSYGDTSEAFF
TRBV18 CASSPGQGPSYEQYF
TRBV15 CATRSDRGTEAFF
TRBV19 CASSIGLAQPQHF
TRBV27 CASRGGAFNEQFF
TRBV14 CASSQDQGEYEKLFF
TRBV6-6 CASSYGGQGKNIQYF
TRBV10-2 CASSSFNEQFF
TRBV24-1 CATSIPSGETQYF
TRBV7-2 CASSLGPAGGYEQYF
TRBV19 CASGAGADTEAFF
TRBV9 CASSVGQGIADTQYF
TRBV27 CASGYTGGNQPQHF
TRBV7-2 CASSLVLGQGSLGYTF
TRBV27 CASSSRRTGAGRETQYF
TRBV19 CASSMQTGVGYTF